Sequencing of this T cell receptor beta chain was carried out in a study of control samples from healthy donors and cancer patients. Clones were sequenced by immunoSEQ multiplex PCR, and TCRdb holds only the in-frame ones, with some missing. The table shows 150,000 to 200,000 clones, with approximately 94% occurring only once. With 4 bases removed from V and 4 bases from J, the gap between germline ends came to 27 bases. CDR1 is SGHRS, CDR2 YFSETQ, per germline. The CDR3 covers 19 residues. This clone was detected a few times. The rearrangement joins TRBV5-1 to TRBJ2-1; TRBD2 is a possible D gene (6 bases). This receptor was identified in a man aged 25-45 years in good health. Material: blood. This chain's CDR3 is CASSAYYLRRELGYNEQFF. The DNA of the CDR3 is TGCGCCAGCAGCGCCTATTACTTGAGACGGGAGTTAGGGTACAATGAGCAGTTCTTC.